This T cell receptor (beta chain) is from a study of regulatory dendritic cells for organ transplantation (TCRdb year 2017). The study in broad terms: To make regulatory dendritic cells, monocytes were cultured with vitamin D3 on days 0 and 4, plus IL-10 on day 4. On day 6, LPS was added to the DC cultures to test how the DCs responded to a strong maturation-inducing agent. TCRbeta repertoires were sequenced from sorted naive and memory CD4+ and CD8+ T cells before and after allostimulation with regulatory or mature dendritic cells.

A multiplexed two-step PCR with Vbeta-specific forward primers and Jbeta-specific reverse primers was used to amplify the TCRbeta CDR3 regions. Through the immunoSEQ service, the TCRbeta libraries were run on an Illumina instrument for sequencing. Per the authors' processing: IMGT annotation was used to assign V, D and J genes, and synthetic CDR3 analogues were used to correct the counts for multiplex PCR bias. In the immunoSEQ Analyzer, repertoire clonality was calculated as one minus normalized Shannon entropy. Clonal expansion was defined by Fisher's exact test with Benjamini-Hochberg false discovery rate control, using two-tailed P<0.01. The immuneACCESS repertoire file appears here via TCRdb, limited to in-frame rearrangements. These files lack a portion of the clones; in checked studies, under half of the deficit traces to unresolved V genes, and the cause of the others is not known. That table gives V, J and clone size, and the DNA gave D and trimming. Within this sample are about 21,000 clones, with 85% to 90% of them counted one time only. The ten largest make up roughly 0.26% of the sample.

A word on this clone: Its antigen is currently not known. No per-base quality is available; no much larger clone lies one base away.

Sorted T cell subsets were CFSE-labeled and co-cultured for roughly five days with allogeneic regulatory or mature dendritic cells at a 1:10 DC:T ratio. FACS was used to sort naive T cells as CD45RA+ cells and memory T cells as CD45RO+ CD4+ or CD8+ cells. A couple of healthy control subjects provided the T cells used for TCR sequencing. Genomic DNA was extracted with the Qiagen DNeasy Blood & Tissue Kit. Study-wide conclusions, independent of this receptor: In both subjects, allostimulation led to expansion of memory CD8+ clones, although regulatory dendritic cells appeared to cause more limited expansion than mature dendritic cells did. Repertoires were highly diverse in naive CD4+ and CD8+ T cells, less diverse in memory cells, and most oligoclonal in memory CD8+ cells. Sequencing was done in only two subjects, and the authors reported considerable heterogeneity between individuals in the alloreactive memory CD8+ T cell pool. Of the resting subsets, memory CD8+ T cells had the largest number of alloreactive TCR clonotypes.

V lost 2 bases and J lost 6 bases; the stretch between them is 16 bases long. Looking up the germline V gene yields CDR1 MDHEN and CDR2 SYDVKM. Taken from cysteine to phenylalanine, the CDR3 has 16 residues. Only CDR3 DNA remains: 48 bases, in frame from the first base. The chain joins TRBV28 to TRBJ2-2; the D gene is perhaps TRBD2, on 5 matching bases. Specimen: naive CD4+ T cells from blood cultured with dendritic cells. This specimen's cell subset or site label, interpreted: CD45RA+ naive T cells. The origin of this receptor is a human donor in good health. The DNA reads TGTGCCAGCAGTTTAGGCTCTCCGCGGCGGGCCGGGGAGCTGTTTTTT. This codes for CASSLGSPRRAGELFF.